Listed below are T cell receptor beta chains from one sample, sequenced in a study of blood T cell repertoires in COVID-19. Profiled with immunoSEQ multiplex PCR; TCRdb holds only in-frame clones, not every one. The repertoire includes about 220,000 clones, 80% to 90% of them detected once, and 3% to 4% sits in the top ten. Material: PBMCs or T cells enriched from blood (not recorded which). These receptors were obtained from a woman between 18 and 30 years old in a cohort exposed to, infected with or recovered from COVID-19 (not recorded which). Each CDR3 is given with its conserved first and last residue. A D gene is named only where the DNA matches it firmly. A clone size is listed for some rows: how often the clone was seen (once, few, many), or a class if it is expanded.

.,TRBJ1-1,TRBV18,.,CASSPNLDSTEAFF,TGTGCCAGCTCACCAAATCTCGACAGCACTGAAGCTTTCTTT
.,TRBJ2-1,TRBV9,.,CASSVIENEQFF,TGTGCCAGCAGCGTGATAGAGAATGAGCAGTTCTTC
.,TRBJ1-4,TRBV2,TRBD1,CASRGRLQGVGEKLFF,TGTGCCAGCAGGGGAAGACTTCAGGGGGTGGGTGAAAAACTGTTTTTT
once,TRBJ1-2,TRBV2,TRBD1,CASSVTGGDDYGYTF,TGTGCCAGCAGTGTGACAGGGGGCGATGACTATGGCTACACCTTC
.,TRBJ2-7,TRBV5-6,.,CASSWSGHSSSYEQYF,TGTGCCAGCAGTTGGTCGGGACACTCCAGCTCCTACGAGCAGTACTTC
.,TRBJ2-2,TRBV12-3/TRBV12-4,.,CASTNTGELFF,TGTGCCAGCACAAACACCGGGGAGCTGTTTTTT
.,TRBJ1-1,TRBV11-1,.,CASSLALSGWTTEAFF,TGTGCCAGCAGCTTAGCGCTGTCAGGGTGGACCACTGAAGCTTTCTTT
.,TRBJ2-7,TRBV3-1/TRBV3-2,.,CASSQVNYEQYF,TGTGCCAGCAGCCAAGTCAATTACGAGCAGTACTTC
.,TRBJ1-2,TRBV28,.,CASKAGNYGYTF,TGTGCCAGCAAAGCGGGAAACTATGGCTACACCTTC
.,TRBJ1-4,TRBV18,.,CASSPGQAQNEKLFF,TGTGCCAGCTCTCCTGGACAAGCCCAGAATGAAAAACTGTTTTTT
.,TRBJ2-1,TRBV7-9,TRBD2,CASSLLRGRIDEQFF,TGTGCCAGCAGCTTACTGCGGGGGAGGATCGATGAGCAGTTCTTC
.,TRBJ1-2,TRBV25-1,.,CASSEAGAGYTF,TGTGCCAGCAGTGAAGCTGGGGCTGGCTACACCTTC
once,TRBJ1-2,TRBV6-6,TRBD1,CASRTQGVNGYTF,TGTGCCAGCAGGACCCAGGGGGTAAATGGCTACACCTTC
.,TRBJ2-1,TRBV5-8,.,CASSSGIYNEQFF,TGTGCCAGCAGCTCCGGGATCTACAATGAGCAGTTCTTC
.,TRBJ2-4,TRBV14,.,CASSHSQGNIQYF,TGTGCCAGCAGCCATTCCCAGGGGAACATTCAGTACTTC